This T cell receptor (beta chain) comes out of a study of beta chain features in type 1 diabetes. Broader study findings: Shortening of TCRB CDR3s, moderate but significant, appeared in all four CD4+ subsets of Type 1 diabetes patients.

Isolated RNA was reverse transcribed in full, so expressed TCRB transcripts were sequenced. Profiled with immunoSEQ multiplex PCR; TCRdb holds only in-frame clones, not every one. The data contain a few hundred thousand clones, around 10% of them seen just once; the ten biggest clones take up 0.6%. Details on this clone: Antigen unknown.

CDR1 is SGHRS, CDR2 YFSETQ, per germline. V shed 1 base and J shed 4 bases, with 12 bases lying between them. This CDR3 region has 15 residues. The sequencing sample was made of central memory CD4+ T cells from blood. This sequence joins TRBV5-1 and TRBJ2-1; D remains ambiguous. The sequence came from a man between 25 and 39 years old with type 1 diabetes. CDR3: CASSLFQEPYNEQFF. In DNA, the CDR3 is TGCGCCAGCAGCTTGTTCCAGGAGCCGTACAATGAGCAGTTCTTC. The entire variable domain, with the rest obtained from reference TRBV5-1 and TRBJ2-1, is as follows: KAGVTQTPRYLIKTRGQQVTLSCSPISGHRSVSWYQQTPGQGLQFLFEYFSETQRNKGNFPGRFSGRQFSNSRSEMNVSTLELGDSALYLCASSLFQEPYNEQFFGPGTRLTVL.